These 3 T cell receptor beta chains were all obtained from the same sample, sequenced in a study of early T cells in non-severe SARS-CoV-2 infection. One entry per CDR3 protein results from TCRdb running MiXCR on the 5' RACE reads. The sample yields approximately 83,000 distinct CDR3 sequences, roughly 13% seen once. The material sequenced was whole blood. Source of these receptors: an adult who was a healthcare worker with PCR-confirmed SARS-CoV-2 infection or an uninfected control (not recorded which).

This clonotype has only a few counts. CDR3 loop: CSARLLLAGVTDTQYF. In nucleotides, the CDR3 is TGCAGTGCCCGGCTACTCCTAGCGGGGGTCACAGATACGCAGTATTTT. The chain has TRBV20-1 and TRBJ2-3, with 10 bases lining up with TRBD2. The CDR3 covers 16 residues. The trim removed 6 bases at V and 2 bases at J, leaving 11 bases unmatched. The germline V gene encodes CDR1 DFQATT and CDR2 SNEGSKA (reference sequence).

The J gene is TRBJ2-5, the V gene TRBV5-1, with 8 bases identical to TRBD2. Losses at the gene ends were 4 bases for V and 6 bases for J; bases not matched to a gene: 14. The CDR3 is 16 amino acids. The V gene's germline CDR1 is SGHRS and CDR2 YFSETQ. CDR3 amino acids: CASSLTTSGPSKTQYF. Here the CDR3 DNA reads TGCGCCAGCAGCCTCACTACTAGCGGACCGTCCAAGACCCAGTACTTC.

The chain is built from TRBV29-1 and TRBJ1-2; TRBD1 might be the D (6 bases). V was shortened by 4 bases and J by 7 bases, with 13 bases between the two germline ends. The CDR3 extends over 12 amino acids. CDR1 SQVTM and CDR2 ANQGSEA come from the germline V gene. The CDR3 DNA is TGCAGCGTTGTATGGGGGGCGCGTGGCTACACCTTC. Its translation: CSVVWGARGYTF.